The clone carrying this T cell receptor beta chain came up a few times. These data are taken from a study of blood T cells in healthy people across ages. Every donor provided 9.5 to 10 milliliters of peripheral blood. The CDR3 sequence is 17 residues long. The germline CDR1 and CDR2 sequences are LGHNA and YSLEER. The V gene end was trimmed by 1 base and the J gene end by 5 bases; junction bases not matched to a gene: 10. A sample-barcoded 5' primer and a J-beta primer mix were used in a second PCR of about 7 to 12 cycles. MiXCR, run by TCRdb on the 5' RACE reads, gives a single entry per CDR3 protein. The data contain more than 1,000,000 distinct CDR3 sequences, about 25% of them singletons. These same data were also listed under a study on T cells of mothers and their children. This second study says: cDNA was synthesized from all extracted RNA at approximately 1.5 ug per reaction.

The clonotype comes from a girl aged 2 to 9 in good health. Sequenced: blood. The V and J genes are TRBV4-3 and TRBJ2-1, with 8 nucleotides matching TRBD2. In DNA form, the CDR3 reads TGCGCCAGCAGCCAAGGCCCCGGACTAGCCCCAAACAATGAGCAGTTCTTC. Its translation: CASSQGPGLAPNNEQFF.